Shown below are 14 T cell receptor beta chains from a single sample sequenced in a study of T cell responses to AZD1222 COVID-19 vaccine. Sequenced by immunoSEQ multiplex PCR; TCRdb stores in-frame clones only, minus some. The data show under 80,000 clones, less than 85% seen once. The material sequenced was peripheral blood, taken on day 0 of MenACWY control vaccination. The receptors stem from an adult in good health.

The V gene is TRBV12-3 or TRBV12-4, the J gene TRBJ2-7; D is uncertain. This CDR3 region has 13 residues. V gave up 3 bases and J gave up 1 base, with 7 bases separating them. CDR3 bases: TGTGCCAGCAGTTTCAAGGGTTCCTACGAGCAGTACTTC. Its protein is CASSFKGSYEQYF.

This rearrangement joins TRBV9 to TRBJ2-3; the match to TRBD1 covers 7 bases. Germline trimming cut 1 base from V and 6 bases from J; bases unmatched to any gene: 5. Germline V gene data show CDR1 as SGDLS and CDR2 as YYNGEE. CDR3 length equals 14 residues. CDR3 residues: CASSVMPRGDTQYF. The CDR3 region has the DNA TGTGCCAGCAGCGTAATGCCCAGGGGGGATACGCAGTATTTT.

The rearrangement uses TRBV5-6 and TRBJ2-7, with a weak D call TRBD2 (6 bases). Looked up from germline, CDR1 is SGHDT and CDR2 is YYEEEE. The CDR3 is made up of 14 amino acids. With 6 bases removed from V and 2 bases from J, the gap between germline ends came to 15 bases. CDR3 nucleotides: TGTGCCAGCATCCGGTGGGGGAGGACCTACGAGCAGTACTTC. It encodes CASIRWGRTYEQYF.

This clone was recorded once. J is TRBJ1-1 and V is TRBV29-1, with no clear D. From germline, CDR1 is SQVTM and CDR2 ANQGSEA. CDR3 length equals 13 residues. V shed 4 bases and J shed 2 bases, with 11 bases lying between them. This CDR3 reads CSVAPRFNTEAFF. In DNA, the CDR3 is TGCAGCGTTGCCCCCCGATTTAACACTGAAGCTTTCTTT.

This sequence joins TRBV6-2 or TRBV6-3 and TRBJ2-3, with unresolved D. Germline V gene lookup returns CDR1 MNHEY and CDR2 SVGEGT. This CDR3 is built from 15 residues. Trimming took 2 bases from V and 0 from J, leaving 9 bases between them. The CDR3 sequence is CASSYEPLSTDTQYF. Written as DNA, the CDR3 is TGTGCCAGCAGTTACGAGCCCCTCAGCACAGATACGCAGTATTTT.

This clone was detected a few times. V usage is TRBV2 and J usage is TRBJ2-7; D ambiguous. Germline V CDR1 and CDR2: SNHLY, FYNNEI. The CDR3 extends over 13 amino acids. V was pared by 4 bases and J by 3 bases, with 10 bases between. The CDR3 DNA sequence: TGTGCCAGCAGTGTGGCAGGAGACTACGAGCAGTACTTC. Amino acids: CASSVAGDYEQYF.

The chain joins TRBV2 to TRBJ2-3; D is ambiguous. V was trimmed by 1 base and J by 6 bases, leaving 14 bases between them. CDR1 SNHLY and CDR2 FYNNEI come from the germline V gene. The CDR3 runs to 15 residues. The CDR3 is CASSEGGLVTDTQYF. DNA for the CDR3: TGTGCCAGCAGTGAAGGGGGTCTAGTAACCGATACGCAGTATTTT.

V gene TRBV4-3 combines with J gene TRBJ1-5; D is undetermined. V was clipped by 2 bases and J by 7 bases, with 9 bases between them. Germline CDR1 and CDR2: LGHNA and YSLEER. The CDR3 runs to 13 residues. For the CDR3, the DNA is TGCGCCAGCAGCCAAAGTGAAGGCCAGCCCCAGCATTTT. This codes for CASSQSEGQPQHF.

The chain is built from TRBV5-1 and TRBJ1-1; D is possibly TRBD1 (6 bases). V lost 4 bases to trimming and J lost 7 bases, with 11 bases between them. The CDR3 consists of 12 residues. Looked up from germline, CDR1 is SGHRS and CDR2 is YFSETQ. CDR3 nucleotides: TGCGCCAGCAGCCCGGAGGGGGTTGAAGCTTTCTTT. The encoded protein is CASSPEGVEAFF.

The chain joins TRBV5-5 to TRBJ1-2; 7 nucleotides line up with TRBD1. The CDR3 spans 13 residues. The V gene's germline CDR1 is SGHKS and CDR2 YYEKEE (reference sequence). Trimming cost V 4 bases and J 6 bases; bases outside gene matches: 6. The CDR3 sequence: CASSTRTGHGYTF. The CDR3 DNA reads TGTGCCAGCAGCACAAGGACAGGCCATGGCTACACCTTC.

This clone was seen a handful of times. The chain uses TRBV29-1 and TRBJ2-1, with a tentative D call TRBD2 (5 bases). This CDR3 is built from 13 residues. The germline gives CDR1 SQVTM, CDR2 ANQGSEA. The germline V and J ends were trimmed by 4 bases and 0 bases, with 7 bases remaining between them. The DNA of the CDR3 is TGCAGCGTTGTAGGGAGCTCCTACAATGAGCAGTTCTTC. Its protein product is CSVVGSSYNEQFF.

The rearrangement uses TRBV4-2 and TRBJ1-4; D is unclear. CDR1 and CDR2 from the germline V gene are LGHNA and YNFKEQ. This CDR3 region has 15 residues. The V end lost 3 bases, the J end lost 7 bases, and 15 bases lay between the germline ends. CDR3 loop: CASSHSQGYGEKLFF. CDR3 coding DNA: TGTGCCAGCAGCCACAGTCAAGGGTACGGTGAAAAACTGTTTTTT.

V and J are TRBV20-1 and TRBJ2-7; 8 nucleotides align to TRBD2. The CDR3 spans 16 residues. Trimming took 3 bases from V and 1 from J; bases not matched to a gene: 11. Germline loops: CDR1 DFQATT, CDR2 SNEGSKA (reference sequence). CDR3 protein: CSASGGAGEGSYEQYF. CDR3 nucleotide sequence: TGCAGTGCTAGTGGGGGAGCGGGAGAAGGTTCCTACGAGCAGTACTTC.

The rearrangement links TRBV5-1 to TRBJ2-3; D not resolved. CDR1 and CDR2 from the germline V gene are SGHRS and YFSETQ. Between the trimmed V and J ends, which lost 4 bases and 2 bases, there was a span of 11 bases. This CDR3 is 14 amino acids long. CDR3 in amino acids: CASSTGSPTDTQYF. The CDR3 DNA reads TGCGCCAGCAGCACCGGGTCCCCCACAGATACGCAGTATTTT.